Listed here are 28 T cell receptor beta chains from one sample, sequenced in a study of long-term antiretroviral therapy in people with HIV. The assay, immunoSEQ v3.0, was run at survey level. Assay: immunoSEQ multiplex PCR; the TCRdb copy retains only in-frame clones and omits some. The table has about 20,000 clones, roughly 78% seen once; the top ten hold about 10%. Specimen: unsorted PBMCs, collected 0.2 years after starting antiretroviral therapy. The receptor set was obtained from a middle-aged woman with HIV.

V and J are TRBV5-1 and TRBJ1-1; TRBD1 might be the D (5 bases). V was trimmed by 4 bases and J by 2 bases, leaving 15 bases between them. The V gene's germline CDR1 is SGHRS and CDR2 YFSETQ. This CDR3 comprises 15 residues. DNA for the CDR3: TGCGCCAGCAGCCCAGCGAGGGGTGGCAACACTGAAGCTTTCTTT. Protein: CASSPARGGNTEAFF. The full variable domain, with the rest looked up from reference TRBV5-1 and TRBJ1-1, is KAGVTQTPRYLIKTRGQQVTLSCSPISGHRSVSWYQQTPGQGLQFLFEYFSETQRNKGNFPGRFSGRQFSNSRSEMNVSTLELGDSALYLCASSPARGGNTEAFFGQGTRLTVV.

The chain employs TRBV7-8 and TRBJ2-7; TRBD1 matches 8 bases. The CDR3 length is 13 residues. The junction had 4 bases not matched to a gene; V was cut back by 3 bases and J by 6 bases. Germline loops: CDR1 SGHVS, CDR2 FQNEAQ. CDR3 nucleotides: TGTGCCAGCAGCTTGGGACAGGAGTTCGAGCAGTACTTC. Translated: CASSLGQEFEQYF.

The rearrangement links TRBV2 to TRBJ1-2, with TRBD1 matching 10 bases. The trim removed 6 bases at V and 10 bases at J, leaving 20 bases unmatched. The CDR3 runs to 17 residues. The germline CDR1 and CDR2 sequences are SNHLY and FYNNEI. This CDR3 is CASSETAGTGVFLDYTF. The CDR3 coding sequence is TGTGCCAGCAGCGAAACAGCCGGGACAGGGGTCTTCCTTGACTACACCTTC.

The rearrangement joins TRBV5-1 to TRBJ2-1; 12 bases are a match to TRBD1. Germline assignment: CDR1 SGHRS and CDR2 YFSETQ. The CDR3 runs 17 residues. After removal of 0 bases from V and 7 bases from J, the junction contained 8 bases not matched to a gene. CDR3: CASSLVRDRGRLNEQFF. The CDR3 DNA sequence: TGCGCCAGCAGCTTGGTAAGGGACAGGGGGCGCTTAAATGAGCAGTTCTTC.

The rearrangement uses TRBV11-3 and TRBJ2-1; TRBD1 is a possible D gene (6 bases). Trimming shortened V by 4 bases and J by 0 bases, and 22 bases separated the two germline ends. The CDR3 is 19 residues long. CDR1 is SGHNT and CDR2 is YENEEA in the germline V gene. CDR3 bases: TGTGCCAGCAGCTCCGGGACAAATATCATACACAGCTCCTACAATGAGCAGTTCTTC. This gives the protein CASSSGTNIIHSSYNEQFF. Complete variable domain (other parts from reference TRBV11-3 and TRBJ2-1): EAGVVQSPRYKIIEKKQPVAFWCNPISGHNTLYWYLQNLGQGPELLIRYENEEAVDDSQLPKDRFSAERLKGVDSTLKIQPAELGDSAVYLCASSSGTNIIHSSYNEQFFGPGTRLTVL.

The genes are TRBV5-1 and TRBJ1-2, with TRBD1 matching 7 bases. The CDR3 spans 13 residues. J lost 4 bases, V lost 0 bases, and 0 bases had no gene match. Germline V CDR1 and CDR2: SGHRS, YFSETQ. The CDR3 spells CASSLAGGYGYTF. The CDR3 DNA reads TGCGCCAGCAGCTTGGCAGGGGGCTATGGCTACACCTTC.

This clone is medium-sized within its sample. J is TRBJ1-1 and V is TRBV6-5, with D perhaps TRBD1 (6 bases). Germline V gives CDR1 MNHEY, CDR2 SVGAGI. The CDR3 runs to 12 residues. Trimming cost V 2 bases and J 8 bases, with 9 bases left between them. This CDR3 reads CASSYPQGEAFF. DNA of the CDR3: TGTGCCAGCAGTTACCCTCAGGGGGAAGCTTTCTTT.

This clone was seen a few times. The chain employs TRBV7-9 and TRBJ2-7, with D perhaps being TRBD1 or TRBD2 (6 bases each). This CDR3 has 14 amino acids. Trimming removed 1 base from V and 5 bases from J, with 12 bases in between. The germline CDR1 and CDR2 sequences are SEHNR and FQNEAQ (reference sequence). The CDR3 DNA reads TGTGCCAGCAGCTTAGGAGGGGGAGGAGACGAGCAGTACTTC. It is translated as CASSLGGGGDEQYF.

This chain joins TRBV19 and TRBJ1-4; D call uncertain. Germline V gene data show CDR1 as LNHDA and CDR2 as SQIVND (reference sequence). The CDR3 runs to 16 residues. Trimming removed 7 bases from V and 7 bases from J, with 22 bases in between. DNA of the CDR3: TGTGCCAGTACCGATTGGACGGAACGAGGAGGTGAAAAACTGTTTTTT. It codes for CASTDWTERGGEKLFF.

The V and J genes are TRBV11-2 and TRBJ2-5, with TRBD2 identical over 7 bases. The V gene's germline CDR1 is SGHAT and CDR2 FQNNGV. This CDR3 spans 16 amino acids. V was pared by 5 bases and J by 5 bases, with 14 bases of the junction left unmatched. This CDR3 is CASSPLGLAEGETQYF. CDR3 bases: TGTGCCAGCAGCCCCCTGGGGCTAGCGGAGGGGGAGACCCAGTACTTC. The full variable domain, completed using reference TRBV11-2 and TRBJ2-5, is EAGVAQSPRYKIIEKRQSVAFWCNPISGHATLYWYQQILGQGPKLLIQFQNNGVVDDSQLPKDRFSAERLKGVDSTLKIQPAKLEDSAVYLCASSPLGLAEGETQYFGPGTRLLVL.

This chain joins TRBV4-3 and TRBJ1-3; D call uncertain. CDR1 is LGHNA, CDR2 YSLEER, per germline. V was trimmed by 0 bases and J by 0 bases, leaving 9 bases between them. CDR3 length equals 16 residues. In DNA form, the CDR3 reads TGCGCCAGCAGCCAAGATCGGGGTACCTCTGGAAACACCATATATTTT. Translation: CASSQDRGTSGNTIYF.

The chain is built from TRBV2 and TRBJ2-2, with D perhaps matching TRBD1 (5 bases). CDR1 SNHLY and CDR2 FYNNEI come from the germline V gene. The CDR3 runs 13 residues. The V end lost 6 bases, the J end lost 6 bases, and 11 bases lay between the germline ends. The CDR3 sequence is CASRVGVSGELFF. DNA of the CDR3: TGTGCCAGCAGGGTAGGGGTCTCCGGGGAGCTGTTTTTT.

This clone came up a few times. The V call is TRBV27, the J call TRBJ1-1, with D possibly being TRBD1 (5 bases). Trimming took 7 bases from V and 4 from J, leaving 10 bases between them. The CDR3 has 12 residues. Germline CDR1 reads MNHEY; CDR2 reads SMNVEV (reference sequence). For the CDR3, the DNA is TGTGCCAGCATTAGGGGCGGCACTGAAGCTTTCTTT. Its protein is CASIRGGTEAFF.

The V call is TRBV14, the J call TRBJ2-7; D remains unclear. CDR1 and CDR2 (germline): SGHDN, FVKESK. CDR3 length: 15 amino acids. Trimming cost V 0 bases and J 2 bases, with 11 bases left between them. CDR3: CASSQDEALPYEQYF. The CDR3 nucleotides read TGTGCCAGCAGCCAAGATGAGGCGTTACCCTACGAGCAGTACTTC. The whole variable domain, remainder taken from reference TRBV14 and TRBJ2-7, is EAGVTQFPSHSVIEKGQTVTLRCDPISGHDNLYWYRRVMGKEIKFLLHFVKESKQDESGMPNNRFLAERTGGTYSTLKVQPAELEDSGVYFCASSQDEALPYEQYFGPGTRLTVT.

The rearrangement joins TRBV2 to TRBJ1-2; a possible D gene is TRBD1 (5 bases). CDR1 SNHLY and CDR2 FYNNEI come from the germline V gene. This CDR3 contains 12 residues. V was clipped by 5 bases and J by 12 bases, with 16 bases between them. Here the CDR3 DNA reads TGTGCCAGCAGTAAGGACGGAGGGGTCGACACCTTC. Amino acid sequence: CASSKDGGVDTF.

Here the CDR3 reads CASATDKGANYGYTF. The CDR3 coding sequence is TGTGCCAGCGCGACCGACAAGGGGGCCAACTATGGCTACACCTTC. The chain is built from TRBV2 and TRBJ1-2, with TRBD1 matching over 7 bases. CDR1 SNHLY and CDR2 FYNNEI come from the germline V gene. V trimming: 8 bases; J trimming: 2 bases; junction bases outside the gene matches: 11. CDR3 size: 15 residues. Variable domain in full (rest from reference TRBV2 and TRBJ1-2): EPEVTQTPSHQVTQMGQEVILRCVPISNHLYFYWYRQILGQKVEFLVSFYNNEISEKSEIFDDQFSVERPDGSNFTLKIRSTKLEDSAMYFCASATDKGANYGYTFGSGTRLTVV.

This chain joins TRBV4-2 and TRBJ2-1, with D possibly matching TRBD2 (6 bases). The V end was cut by 4 bases, the J end by 4 bases, with 8 bases between. Germline assignment: CDR1 LGHNA and CDR2 YNFKEQ. The CDR3 has 13 residues. Written as DNA, the CDR3 is TGTGCCAGCAGCCCGGGACTTTACAATGAGCAGTTCTTC. It encodes CASSPGLYNEQFF.

This clone has just one count. The rearrangement joins TRBV10-3 to TRBJ1-1; no definite D call. The CDR3 length is 14 residues. V gave up 3 bases and J gave up 0 bases, with 8 bases separating them. Germline V gives CDR1 ENHRY, CDR2 SYGVKD. In DNA, the CDR3 is TGTGCCATCAGTGATTGGGTTTTGAACACTGAAGCTTTCTTT. It encodes CAISDWVLNTEAFF.

The chain links TRBV9 to TRBJ1-2; possibly TRBD1 for D (5 bases). V lost 0 bases and J 5 bases, leaving 11 bases between the germline ends. The CDR3 has 14 amino acids. The germline gives CDR1 SGDLS, CDR2 YYNGEE. The CDR3 sequence: CASSVGAGGYGYTF. DNA for the CDR3: TGTGCCAGCAGCGTAGGGGCGGGGGGGTATGGCTACACCTTC.

The V call is TRBV5-1, the J call TRBJ2-5; D may match TRBD1 or TRBD2 (5 bases each). This CDR3 spans 14 amino acids. Germline CDR1 is SGHRS and CDR2 is YFSETQ. Between the trimmed V and J ends, which lost 0 bases and 5 bases, there was a span of 11 bases. The CDR3 region has the DNA TGCGCCAGCAGCTTGGGGGACCCCGTTGAGACCCAGTACTTC. Protein sequence: CASSLGDPVETQYF.

The chain is built from TRBV29-1 and TRBJ2-1, with D possibly TRBD2 on 6 matching bases. CDR3 length equals 14 residues. Deletions cut 4 bases from V and 3 bases from J, with 13 bases between. From germline, CDR1 is SQVTM and CDR2 ANQGSEA. Here the CDR3 reads CSVGGTGLYNEQFF. In DNA form, the CDR3 reads TGCAGCGTTGGGGGGACGGGACTCTACAATGAGCAGTTCTTC.

The V call is TRBV5-4, the J call TRBJ2-5; D is unclear. There are 14 residues in the CDR3. The germline V gene has CDR1 SGHNT and CDR2 YYREEE (reference sequence). Trimming left V 3 bases short and J 2 bases short, with 11 bases between. The CDR3 is CASSSGSFQETQYF. In DNA, the CDR3 is TGTGCCAGCAGCTCCGGTAGCTTTCAAGAGACCCAGTACTTC.

The chain couples TRBV11-3 to TRBJ2-3; weak D call: TRBD1 (5 bases). Germline V gene sequence: CDR1 SGHNT, CDR2 YENEEA. Trimming removed 1 base at V and 2 bases at J, with 7 bases between. This CDR3 is built from 14 residues. CDR3 nucleotides: TGTGCCAGCAGCTTAGGACAGCACACAGATACGCAGTATTTT. Protein product: CASSLGQHTDTQYF.

This chain connects TRBV9 to TRBJ1-5; D gene uncertain. Trimming cost V 1 base and J 1 base, with 6 bases left between them. Per germline, CDR1 SGDLS and CDR2 YYNGEE. This CDR3 spans 14 amino acids. CDR3 sequence (DNA): TGTGCCAGCAGCGTAAGCGGCAGCAATCAGCCCCAGCATTTT. This sequence encodes CASSVSGSNQPQHF. The full variable domain, rest sourced from reference TRBV9 and TRBJ1-5, is DSGVTQTPKHLITATGQRVTLRCSPRSGDLSVYWYQQSLDQGLQFLIQYYNGEERAKGNILERFSAQQFPDLHSELNLSSLELGDSALYFCASSVSGSNQPQHFGDGTRLSIL.

The chain uses TRBV14 and TRBJ2-1, with D maybe TRBD2 (5 bases). V was trimmed by 4 bases and J by 4 bases, leaving 14 bases between them. Germline V gene sequence: CDR1 SGHDN, CDR2 FVKESK. This CDR3 is built from 15 residues. This CDR3 is CASSLGLLSYNEQFF. The CDR3 DNA sequence: TGTGCCAGCAGCCTTGGACTTCTCTCTTACAATGAGCAGTTCTTC. The full variable domain, its missing parts supplied by reference TRBV14 and TRBJ2-1, is EAGVTQFPSHSVIEKGQTVTLRCDPISGHDNLYWYRRVMGKEIKFLLHFVKESKQDESGMPNNRFLAERTGGTYSTLKVQPAELEDSGVYFCASSLGLLSYNEQFFGPGTRLTVL.

This chain links TRBV10-3 with TRBJ1-1; possible D gene TRBD1, 5 bases. Trimming cost V 0 bases and J 3 bases, with 11 bases left between them. This CDR3 is built from 15 residues. Germline assignment: CDR1 ENHRY and CDR2 SYGVKD. CDR3 amino acids: CAISESGREDTEAFF. For the CDR3, the DNA is TGTGCCATCAGTGAGTCGGGCAGGGAGGACACTGAAGCTTTCTTT.

The chain recombines TRBV18 with TRBJ1-1; D gene unclear. CDR3 length: 13 residues. V shed 3 bases and J shed 5 bases, with 10 bases lying between them. Germline V lookup: CDR1 KGHSH, CDR2 LQKENI. The CDR3 DNA is TGTGCCAGCTCACCGCCACTCGAAACTGAAGCTTTCTTT. This sequence encodes CASSPPLETEAFF.

The chain links TRBV5-1 to TRBJ2-1; 9 bases line up with TRBD1. CDR3 length equals 17 residues. The V and J ends lost 4 bases and 7 bases, in that order; junction bases with no gene match: 15. Germline lookup yields CDR1 SGHRS and CDR2 YFSETQ. The CDR3 here is CASSQRSGQGVLNEQFF. CDR3 nucleotide sequence: TGCGCCAGCAGCCAGCGCTCGGGACAGGGAGTTTTGAATGAGCAGTTCTTC.